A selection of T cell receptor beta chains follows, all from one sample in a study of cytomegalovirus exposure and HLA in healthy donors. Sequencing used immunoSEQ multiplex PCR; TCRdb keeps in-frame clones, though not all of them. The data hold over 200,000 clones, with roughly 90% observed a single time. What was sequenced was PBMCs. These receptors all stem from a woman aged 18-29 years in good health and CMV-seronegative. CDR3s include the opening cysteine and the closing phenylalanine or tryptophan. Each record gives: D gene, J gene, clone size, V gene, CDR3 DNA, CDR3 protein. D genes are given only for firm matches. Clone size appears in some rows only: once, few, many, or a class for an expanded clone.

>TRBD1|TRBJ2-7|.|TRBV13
TGTGCCAGCCTGGGGGGGACAGGGTTCGGCGAGCAGTACTTC
CASLGGTGFGEQYF
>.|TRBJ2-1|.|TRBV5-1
TGCGCCAGCAGCTTGGCCGGGAGTGAGCAGTTCTTC
CASSLAGSEQFF
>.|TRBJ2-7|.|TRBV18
TGTGCCAGCTCACCCGGGGGTTCCCACGAGCAGTACTTC
CASSPGGSHEQYF
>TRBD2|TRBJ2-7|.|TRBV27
TGTGCCAGCACGTCCACTAGCGGGAGTTACGAGCAGTACTTC
CASTSTSGSYEQYF
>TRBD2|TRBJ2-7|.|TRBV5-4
TGTGCCAGCAGCAGGACTAGCGGGAGGTCCTACGAGCAGTACTTC
CASSRTSGRSYEQYF
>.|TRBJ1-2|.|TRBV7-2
TGTGCCAGCAGCTTAGACATCGGGCAGGGGATTCGCTACACCTTC
CASSLDIGQGIRYTF
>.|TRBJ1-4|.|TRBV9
TGTGCCAGCAGCCCAGAGGGTGGGAAACTGTTTTTT
CASSPEGGKLFF
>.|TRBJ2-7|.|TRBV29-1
TGCAGCGTTAAACTAGGCTCCGAGCAGTACTTC
CSVKLGSEQYF
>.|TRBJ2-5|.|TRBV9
TGTGCCAGCAGCGTAGGAGGACAGCAAGAGACCCAGTACTTC
CASSVGGQQETQYF
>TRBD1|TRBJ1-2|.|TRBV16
TGTGCCAGCAGCTCAGATTCCGGGACAGGGAGCTACACCTTC
CASSSDSGTGSYTF
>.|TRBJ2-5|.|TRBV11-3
TGTGCCAGCGGCGGTGGGGCAGTGGGACAAGAGACCCAGTACTTC
CASGGGAVGQETQYF
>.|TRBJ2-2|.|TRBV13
TGTGCCAGCAGCATCACGGGAGAGAGGGCCGGGGAGCTGTTTTTT
CASSITGERAGELFF
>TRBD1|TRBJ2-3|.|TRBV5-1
TGCGCCAGCAGCTTCCAGGGGGACACAGATACGCAGTATTTT
CASSFQGDTDTQYF
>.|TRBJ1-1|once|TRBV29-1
TGCAGCGTTGCCCCCTACACTGAAGCTTTCTTT
CSVAPYTEAFF
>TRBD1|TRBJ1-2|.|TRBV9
TGTGCCAGCAGCGTAGTAGGAGACAGGGGAGGAGGCTACACCTTC
CASSVVGDRGGGYTF
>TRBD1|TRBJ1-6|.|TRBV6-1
TGTGCCAGCAGTGAACGGGACAGGGGGGCGAATTCACCCCTCCACTTT
CASSERDRGANSPLHF
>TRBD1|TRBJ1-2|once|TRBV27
TGTGCCAGCAGTGGAGGGACAGCCCTCGGCTACACCTTC
CASSGGTALGYTF
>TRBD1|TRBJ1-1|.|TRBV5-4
TGTGCCAGCAGTACAGGGGGACCCATGAACACTGAAGCTTTCTTT
CASSTGGPMNTEAFF
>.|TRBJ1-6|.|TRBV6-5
TGTGCCAGCAGTTACGACGACCCCAGGGATTCATCACCCCTCCACTTT
CASSYDDPRDSSPLHF
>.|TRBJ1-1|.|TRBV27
TGTGCCAGCAGCAGGGTGAACACTGAAGCTTTCTTT
CASSRVNTEAFF
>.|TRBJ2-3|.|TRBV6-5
TGTGCCAGCAGTTACGCCATATCCGGGACTCCGGGTACGCAGTATTTT
CASSYAISGTPGTQYF
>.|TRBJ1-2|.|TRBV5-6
TGTGCCAGCAGCTTGGTGGGCCCATTCCCTGGCTACACCTTC
CASSLVGPFPGYTF
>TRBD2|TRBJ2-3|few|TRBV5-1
TGCGCCAGCAGGGCGGGGGTTTCAGATACGCAGTATTTT
CASRAGVSDTQYF
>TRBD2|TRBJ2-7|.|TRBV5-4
TGTGCCAGCAGCCTACCGGGACTAGGGGGCGAGCAGTACTTC
CASSLPGLGGEQYF
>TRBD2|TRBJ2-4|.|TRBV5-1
TGCGCCAGCAGCTTGGCGGCTAGCGGAGCCAAAAACATTCAGTACTTC
CASSLAASGAKNIQYF
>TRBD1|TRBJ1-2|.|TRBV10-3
TGTGCCATCAGCCGGGACAGGAATTTTGAGGGCTACACCTTC
CAISRDRNFEGYTF
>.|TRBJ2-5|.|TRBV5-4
TGTGCCAGCAGCCTGGACAGACAAGAGACCCAGTACTTC
CASSLDRQETQYF
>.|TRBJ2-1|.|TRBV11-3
TGTGCCAGCAGCCTTCAACAGGTTAATGAGCAGTTCTTC
CASSLQQVNEQFF
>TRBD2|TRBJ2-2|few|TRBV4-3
TGCGCCAGCAGCTACGATAGCGGGGGGGCAGGCACCGGGGAGCTGTTTTTT
CASSYDSGGAGTGELFF
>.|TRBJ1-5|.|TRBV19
TGTGCCAGTAGTATATGGGGACTTCCTCAGCCCCAGCATTTT
CASSIWGLPQPQHF
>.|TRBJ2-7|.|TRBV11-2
TGTGCCAGCAGCTTAGGGAGCTACGAGCAGTACTTC
CASSLGSYEQYF
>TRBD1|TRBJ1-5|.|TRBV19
TGTGCCAGGGAAACAGGGGTTTACAATCAGCCCCAGCATTTT
CARETGVYNQPQHF
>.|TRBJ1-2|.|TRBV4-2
TGTGCCAGCAGCCAAGATTTGGAGGGATCGGGTGGCTACACCTTC
CASSQDLEGSGGYTF